The 2 T cell receptor beta chains presented below share a single source sample, sequenced in a study of T cell changes during pregnancy in multiple sclerosis (dated by TCRdb to about 2019). Libraries were made using the immunoSEQ multiplex PCR assay. The immuneACCESS repertoire file appears here via TCRdb, limited to in-frame rearrangements. These files lack a portion of the clones; in checked studies, under half of the deficit traces to unresolved V genes, and the cause of the others is not known. For this sample there are about 54,000 clones; about 90% appear just once. The top ten hold about 1.2% of the sample. This specimen was peripheral blood, taken after pregnancy. These receptors all come from a female donor in good health, enrolled as a control in a pregnancy study.

This rearrangement joins TRBV27 to TRBJ1-6, with TRBD1 matching over 8 bases. CDR1 is MNHEY, CDR2 SMNVEV, per germline (reference sequence). J gave up 8 bases and V 5 bases, and 5 bases lay outside the gene matches. The CDR3 consists of 14 residues. CDR3 region: CASSPGQGYSPLHF. In DNA form, the CDR3 reads TGTGCCAGCAGTCCTGGACAGGGCTATTCACCCCTCCACTTT.

This clone was observed once. The chain joins TRBV28 to TRBJ1-6, with TRBD1 matching 9 bases. Per germline, CDR1 MDHEN and CDR2 SYDVKM. V lost 8 bases and J lost 8; bases outside the gene matches: 13. CDR3 length equals 16 residues. DNA of the CDR3: TGTGCCAGCGTACCATGGGGACAGGGAAGGGATTCACCCCTCCACTTT. Protein sequence: CASVPWGQGRDSPLHF.